A single sample is the source of the 16 T cell receptor beta chains below, sequenced in a study of shared clonotypes between healthy human individuals (dated by TCRdb to 2020 to 2022). Receptors were amplified or captured by the immunoSEQ multiplex PCR assay. Drawn from immuneACCESS, this table holds only the in-frame rearrangements with V and J called that TCRdb kept. Clones are partly lost; checked studies trace under half to an unresolved V gene and leave the rest unexplained. Here the sample has 2 million to 2.5 million clones; about 94% occur a single time. The top ten clones comprise 0.1% to 0.15% of the sample. The sequenced sample was naive CD4+ T cells sorted from blood. The sample's cell subset or site label, in plain terms: CD45RA+ positively selected. The receptors derive from a man aged 18 to 29 in good health.

The chain combines TRBV6-1 with TRBJ1-3; D gene uncertain. Trimming removed 3 bases from V and 3 bases from J, with 9 bases in between. CDR1 is MNHNS and CDR2 is SASEGT in the germline V gene. The CDR3 consists of 14 residues. In DNA form, the CDR3 reads TGTGCCAGCAGTGATGTGAGCTTTGGAAACACCATATATTTT. It codes for CASSDVSFGNTIYF.

The chain links TRBV6-1 to TRBJ1-6; D unresolved. Germline-derived CDR1 and CDR2 are MNHNS and SASEGT. The CDR3 has 14 amino acids. Between the trimmed V and J ends, which lost 7 bases and 6 bases, there was a span of 13 bases. For the CDR3, the DNA is TGTGCCAGCATGAACGATACCGGTAATTCACCCCTCCACTTT. Its protein product is CASMNDTGNSPLHF.

The genes are TRBV6-5 and TRBJ2-7; D may match TRBD1 or TRBD2 (5 bases each). This CDR3 region has 15 residues. Germline CDR1 MNHEY, CDR2 SVGAGI. Trimming left V 6 bases short and J 3 bases short, with 18 bases between. The CDR3 here is CASRRGTPRNYEQYF. The CDR3 DNA reads as TGTGCCAGCAGACGAGGGACGCCTAGAAACTACGAGCAGTACTTC.

The chain is built from TRBV5-6 and TRBJ1-1, with D uncertain. With 0 bases removed from V and 1 base from J, the gap between germline ends came to 7 bases. The CDR3 totals 14 residues. Germline V gene lookup returns CDR1 SGHDT and CDR2 YYEEEE. For the CDR3, the DNA is TGTGCCAGCAGCTTGGGACTGAAGAACACTGAAGCTTTCTTT. Residues: CASSLGLKNTEAFF.

The rearrangement joins TRBV14 to TRBJ2-7; D remains ambiguous. The germline V gene encodes CDR1 SGHDN and CDR2 FVKESK. The CDR3 consists of 14 residues. V was shortened by 0 bases and J by 0 bases, with 6 bases between the two germline ends. CDR3 amino acids: CASSQDLDSYEQYF. CDR3 DNA: TGTGCCAGCAGCCAAGATTTGGACTCCTACGAGCAGTACTTC.

As to this clone: The junction shows a germline mismatch at one end, possibly a read error. This chain joins TRBV7-7 and TRBJ2-7; D is ambiguous. The CDR3 is 12 residues long. Germline V gene sequence: CDR1 SSHAT, CDR2 FNYEAQ (reference sequence). CDR3 loop: CASSTNPYEQYF. The CDR3 nucleotides are TGTGCTAGCAGCACAAACCCCTACGAGCAGTACTTC. Supplemented by reference TRBV7-7 and TRBJ2-7, the full variable domain reads GAGVSQSPRYKVTKRGQDVTLRCDPISSHATLYWYQQALGQGPEFLTYFNYEAQPDKSGLPSDRFSAERPEGSISTLTIQRTEQRDSAMYRCASSTNPYEQYFGPGTRLTVT.

The V call is TRBV2, the J call TRBJ1-4, with D unclear. Germline V gene data show CDR1 as SNHLY and CDR2 as FYNNEI. With 6 bases removed from V and 5 bases from J, the gap between germline ends came to 13 bases. The CDR3 has 14 residues. CDR3 sequence reads: CASRVGGKNEKLFF. CDR3 coding DNA: TGTGCCAGCAGGGTGGGTGGCAAAAATGAAAAACTGTTTTTT.

A note on this clone: Other DNA sequences in this sample translate to the same CDR3. V gene TRBV9 combines with J gene TRBJ1-1; D remains unclear. The CDR3 is 13 amino acids. V was shortened by 4 bases and J by 0 bases, with 7 bases between the two germline ends. Germline V CDR1 and CDR2: SGDLS, YYNGEE. The CDR3 here is CASSPRMNTEAFF. CDR3 nucleotides: TGTGCCAGCAGCCCCCGGATGAACACTGAAGCTTTCTTT.

The gene calls are TRBV6-6 and TRBJ2-1; either TRBD1 or TRBD2 may fit D (5 bases each). The CDR3 is 16 amino acids. V was trimmed by 5 bases and J by 3 bases, leaving 17 bases between them. The V gene's germline CDR1 is MNHNY and CDR2 SVGAGI (reference sequence). The CDR3 nucleotides read TGTGCCAGCAGTGACTTAAGAGGGGCCCGCTACAATGAGCAGTTCTTC. Translation: CASSDLRGARYNEQFF.

Remarks on this clone: This same CDR3 is encoded by further DNA sequences in the sample. This chain connects TRBV6-1 to TRBJ1-5; the D is unclear. Germline lookup yields CDR1 MNHNS and CDR2 SASEGT. Trimming cost V 6 bases and J 4 bases, with 10 bases left between them. The CDR3 covers 13 residues. The CDR3 region is CASSEMGNQPQHF. The CDR3 DNA reads TGTGCCAGCAGCGAGATGGGAAATCAGCCCCAGCATTTT.

The chain couples TRBV28 to TRBJ1-4; 8 nucleotides agree with TRBD1. The V gene's germline CDR1 is MDHEN and CDR2 SYDVKM. This CDR3 has 14 residues. V trimming: 5 bases; J trimming: 7 bases; junction bases outside the gene matches: 6. The CDR3 protein is CASSLDREFEKLFF. The CDR3 coding sequence is TGTGCCAGCAGTCTGGACAGGGAATTTGAAAAACTGTTTTTT.

This chain connects TRBV7-8 to TRBJ1-1; 9 nucleotides line up with TRBD1. Germline lookup yields CDR1 SGHVS and CDR2 FQNEAQ. The CDR3 is made up of 16 amino acids. V was clipped by 2 bases and J by 9 bases; unmatched bases: 13. The CDR3 DNA follows: TGTGCCAGCAGCTTAAACAGGGGGCTGCCCACGTACAAAGCTTTCTTT. This sequence encodes CASSLNRGLPTYKAFF.

The chain combines TRBV30 with TRBJ1-5, with a possible D match to TRBD1 (5 bases). Germline V CDR1 and CDR2: GTSNPN, SVGIG (reference sequence). The CDR3 has 16 residues. Between the trimmed V and J ends, which lost 2 bases and 1 base, there was a span of 15 bases. Written as DNA, the CDR3 is TGTGCCTGGAGTCAGGGACTTTCTATAAGCAATCAGCCCCAGCATTTT. It encodes CAWSQGLSISNQPQHF.

The rearrangement joins TRBV19 to TRBJ2-2; D gene unclear. V dropped 3 bases and J dropped 0 bases, with 11 bases sitting between them. This CDR3 spans 16 amino acids. Germline V gives CDR1 LNHDA, CDR2 SQIVND (reference sequence). CDR3 protein: CASSINPSANTGELFF. The CDR3 DNA reads TGTGCCAGTAGTATCAACCCCTCCGCGAACACCGGGGAGCTGTTTTTT.

The count of this clone is one. The rearrangement joins TRBV10-3 to TRBJ1-4; no firm D call. Germline V gene sequence: CDR1 ENHRY, CDR2 SYGVKD. The CDR3 spans 15 residues. Trimming stripped 3 bases from V and 2 bases from J, with 10 bases between. The CDR3 sequence: CAISESFGTNEKLFF. The CDR3 nucleotides are TGTGCCATCAGTGAAAGTTTTGGGACTAATGAAAAACTGTTTTTT.

This chain joins TRBV10-2 and TRBJ2-7, with TRBD1 identical over 8 bases. After removal of 6 bases from V and 1 base from J, the junction contained 5 bases not matched to a gene. The CDR3 runs 14 residues. CDR1 and CDR2 from the germline V gene are WSHSY and SAAADI. The CDR3 nucleotides are TGCGCCAGCAGGCCAGGGGGCCGATCCTACGAGCAGTACTTC. It specifies CASRPGGRSYEQYF.